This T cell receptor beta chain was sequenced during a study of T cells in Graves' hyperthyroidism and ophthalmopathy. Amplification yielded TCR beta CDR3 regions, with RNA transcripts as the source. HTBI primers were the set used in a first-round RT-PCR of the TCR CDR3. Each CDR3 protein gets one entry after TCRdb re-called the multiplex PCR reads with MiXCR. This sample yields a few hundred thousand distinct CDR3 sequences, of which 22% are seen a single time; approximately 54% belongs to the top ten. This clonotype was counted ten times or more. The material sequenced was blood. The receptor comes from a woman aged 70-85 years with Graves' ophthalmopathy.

The CDR3 sequence is CASSLESGVGYGYTF. The CDR3 nucleotides are TGTGCCAGCAGCTTAGAATCCGGGGTTGGGTATGGCTACACCTTC. The V call is TRBV7-8, the J call TRBJ1-2, with no clear D. The CDR3 is 15 residues long. V lost 1 base and J lost 5, with 14 bases in between. Germline V gene data show CDR1 as SGHVS and CDR2 as FQNEAQ.